A selection of T cell receptor beta chains follows, all from one sample in a study. TCRdb reanalysed the 5' RACE reads using MiXCR and keeps one entry per CDR3 protein. The sample has about 6,000 distinct CDR3 sequences; around three fifths are singletons. Sequenced: naive CD4+ T cells sorted from blood. These receptors were collected from a female donor with breast cancer. Each CDR3 is given without its conserved first and last residue.

>13|TRBV5-1
ASSPLAGGTYEQY
>9|TRBV20-1
SASAWPEQY
>10|TRBV7-2
ASSPTVGGQY
>14|TRBV4-2
ASSQEAGQMVSPLH
>10|TRBV20-1
SASPQGGPQH
>12|TRBV18
ASSLHLLNTEAF
>10|TRBV29-1
SGGTRQETQY
>12|TRBV5-1
ASAIALQNTEAF
>12|TRBV7-7
ASSLKPSGETQY
>12|TRBV30
AWSGHRGGDTQY
>15|TRBV6-2/TRBV6-3
ASSKVPGQLNHGTQY
>16|TRBV4-2
ASSPSVGTSPSTDTQY
>15|TRBV10-3
AITGGQSGSGANVLT
>11|TRBV20-1
SAGLQVNTEAF
>14|TRBV5-1
ASDEGTHSGANVLT
>15|TRBV6-1
ASSEGWAGFAGNTIY
>11|TRBV29-1
SVDGFQQETQY
>13|TRBV6-5
ASRPDRSSGNTIY
>12|TRBV20-1
SASWWEGYNEQF
>10|TRBV30
AFAQGYNEQF
>11|TRBV20-1
SGQGGSYQPQH
>13|TRBV4-2
ASSQAGQANQPQH
>12|TRBV7-3
ASSPGTVNYGYT
>14|TRBV6-2/TRBV6-3
ASRRGAFQMNTEAF
>11|TRBV20-1
SASQGAKNIQY
>11|TRBV20-1
SARQGRGTEAF
>13|TRBV5-1
ASIPGTLITGELF
>8|TRBV29-1
SVRREVLF
>11|TRBV5-1
ASSQTVTEELF
>13|TRBV20-1
SATRQGSNTGELF
>11|TRBV6-5
ASNRQVEETQY
>12|TRBV9
ASSEGGPNQPQH
>12|TRBV7-2
ASSPRLAENIQY
>13|TRBV7-2
ACSLEARWGETQY
>11|TRBV7-9
ASSEPGNQPQH
>11|TRBV20-1
SASRGINNEQF
>11|TRBV20-1
SARSWGRTEAF
>13|TRBV18
ASSPPVVGQETQY
>12|TRBV20-1
SARASPTYNEQF
>14|TRBV5-5
ASSRGGQAKNYGYT
>12|TRBV20-1
SAGLAGATLEQY
>9|TRBV12-3/TRBV12-4
ASSIGETQY
>9|TRBV6-5
ASKNPDGYT
>12|TRBV6-2/TRBV6-3
ASRTRGLNTEAF
>14|TRBV7-3
ASSSYLTSGANVLT
>9|TRBV7-9
ASSPSETQY
>12|TRBV20-1
SAGGPRENTEAF
>13|TRBV6-5
ASSYSGSVAEKLF
>14|TRBV20-1
SASRGPPTNNSPLH
>13|TRBV6-5
ASSPSGSSYNEQF
>13|TRBV4-3
ASSQEGRGRETQY
>15|TRBV20-1
SAPRVVAGLGRGTQY
>12|TRBV29-1
SVAPRGVGTEAF
>13|TRBV7-7
ASSLTHLPTDTQY
>13|TRBV3-1
ASSPYGLAGETQY
>14|TRBV25-1
ASSDPSTGSAYEQY
>11|TRBV20-1
SARATTYNEQF
>9|TRBV7-2
ASSFHNEQF
>10|TRBV20-1
SDRTDYNEQF